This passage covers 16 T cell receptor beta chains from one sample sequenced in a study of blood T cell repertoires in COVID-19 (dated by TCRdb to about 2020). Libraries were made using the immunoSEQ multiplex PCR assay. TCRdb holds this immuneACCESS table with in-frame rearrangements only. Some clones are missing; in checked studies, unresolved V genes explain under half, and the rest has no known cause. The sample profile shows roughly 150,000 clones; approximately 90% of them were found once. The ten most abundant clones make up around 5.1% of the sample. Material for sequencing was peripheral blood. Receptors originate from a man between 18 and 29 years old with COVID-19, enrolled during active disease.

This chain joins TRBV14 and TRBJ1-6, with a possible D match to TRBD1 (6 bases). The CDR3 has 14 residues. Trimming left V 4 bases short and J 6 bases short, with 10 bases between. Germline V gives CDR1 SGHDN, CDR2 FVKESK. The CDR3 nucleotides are TGTGCCAGCAGCCTCGGACAGATTAATTCACCCCTCCACTTT. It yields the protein CASSLGQINSPLHF.

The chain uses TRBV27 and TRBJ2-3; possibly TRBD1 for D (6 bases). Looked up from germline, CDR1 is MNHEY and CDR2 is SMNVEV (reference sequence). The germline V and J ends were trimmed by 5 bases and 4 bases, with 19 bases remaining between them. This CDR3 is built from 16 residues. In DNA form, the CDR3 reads TGTGCCAGCAGTCTTCTCCCCCCGACAGGAGCAGATACGCAGTATTTT. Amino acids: CASSLLPPTGADTQYF.

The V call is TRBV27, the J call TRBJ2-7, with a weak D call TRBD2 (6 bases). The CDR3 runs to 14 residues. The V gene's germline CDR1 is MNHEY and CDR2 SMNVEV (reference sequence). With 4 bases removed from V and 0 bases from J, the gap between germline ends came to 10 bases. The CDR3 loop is CASSSNGGSYEQYF. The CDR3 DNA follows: TGTGCCAGCAGTTCCAACGGGGGCTCCTACGAGCAGTACTTC.

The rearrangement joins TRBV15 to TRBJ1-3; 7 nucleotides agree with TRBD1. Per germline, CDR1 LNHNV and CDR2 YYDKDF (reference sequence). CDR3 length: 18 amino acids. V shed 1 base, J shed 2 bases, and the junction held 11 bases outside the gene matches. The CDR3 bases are TGTGCCACCAGCAGAGGACCACCCGGCAGGGGGACTGGAAACACCATATATTTT. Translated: CATSRGPPGRGTGNTIYF. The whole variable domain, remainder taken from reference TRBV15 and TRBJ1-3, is DAMVIQNPRYQVTQFGKPVTLSCSQTLNHNVMYWYQQKSSQAPKLLFHYYDKDFNNEADTPDNFQSRRPNTSFCFLDIRSPGLGDTAMYLCATSRGPPGRGTGNTIYFGEGSWLTVV.

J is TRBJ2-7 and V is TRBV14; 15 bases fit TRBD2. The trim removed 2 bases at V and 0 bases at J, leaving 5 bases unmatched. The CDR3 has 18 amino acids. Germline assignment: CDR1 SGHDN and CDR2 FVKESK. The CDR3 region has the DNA TGTGCCAGCAGCCAAACTCCGGGACTAGCGGGGGGCTCCTACGAGCAGTACTTC. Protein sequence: CASSQTPGLAGGSYEQYF. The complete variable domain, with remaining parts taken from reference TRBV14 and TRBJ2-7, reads EAGVTQFPSHSVIEKGQTVTLRCDPISGHDNLYWYRRVMGKEIKFLLHFVKESKQDESGMPNNRFLAERTGGTYSTLKVQPAELEDSGVYFCASSQTPGLAGGSYEQYFGPGTRLTVT.

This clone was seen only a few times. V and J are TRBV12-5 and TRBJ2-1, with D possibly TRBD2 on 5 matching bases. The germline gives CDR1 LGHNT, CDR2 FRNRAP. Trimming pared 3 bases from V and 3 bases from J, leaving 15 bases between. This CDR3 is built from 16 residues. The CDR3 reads CASGLAGNEVYNEQFF. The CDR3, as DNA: TGTGCTAGTGGTTTAGCCGGGAACGAGGTCTACAATGAGCAGTTCTTC.

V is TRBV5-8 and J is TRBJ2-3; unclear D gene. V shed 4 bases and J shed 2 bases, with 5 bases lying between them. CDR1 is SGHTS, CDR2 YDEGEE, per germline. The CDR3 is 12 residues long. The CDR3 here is CASSLLTDTQYF. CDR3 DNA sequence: TGTGCCAGCAGCCTTCTCACAGATACGCAGTATTTT.

This CDR3 reads CASSFAPGSHEQYF. The CDR3 DNA sequence: TGTGCCAGCAGTTTTGCCCCCGGGAGCCACGAGCAGTACTTC. The V gene is TRBV27, the J gene TRBJ2-7, with D possibly being TRBD2 (6 bases). Germline CDR1 and CDR2: MNHEY and SMNVEV (reference sequence). CDR3 length equals 14 residues. Trimming took 3 bases from V and 5 from J, leaving 14 bases between them.

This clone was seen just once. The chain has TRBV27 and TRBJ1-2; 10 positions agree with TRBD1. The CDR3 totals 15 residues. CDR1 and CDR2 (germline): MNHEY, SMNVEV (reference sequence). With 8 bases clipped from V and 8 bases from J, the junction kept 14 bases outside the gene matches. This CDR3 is CASYESGTGVRGYTF. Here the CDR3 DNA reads TGTGCCAGCTATGAATCCGGGACAGGGGTGAGGGGCTACACCTTC.

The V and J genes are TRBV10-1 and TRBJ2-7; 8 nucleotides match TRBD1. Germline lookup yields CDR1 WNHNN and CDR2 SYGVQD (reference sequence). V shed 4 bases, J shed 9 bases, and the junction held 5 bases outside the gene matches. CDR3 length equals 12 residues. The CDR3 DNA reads TGCGCCAGCAGTGCAGGGGGCGTCGGGCAGTACTTC. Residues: CASSAGGVGQYF.

CDR3 nucleotides: TGCACCTCTACTAGCGGGAGTGAGCAGTTCTTC. Encoded protein: CTSTSGSEQFF. The J gene is TRBJ2-1, the V gene TRBV29-1; 11 positions agree with TRBD2. The V gene's germline CDR1 is SQVTM and CDR2 ANQGSEA. The CDR3 sequence is 11 residues long.

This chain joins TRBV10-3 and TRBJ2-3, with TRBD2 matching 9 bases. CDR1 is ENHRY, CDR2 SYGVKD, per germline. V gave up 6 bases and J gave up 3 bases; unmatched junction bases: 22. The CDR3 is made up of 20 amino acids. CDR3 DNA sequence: TGTGCCATCAGGGGAGGAACTAAATTAGCGGGAGAGAGGGGGACAGATACGCAGTATTTT. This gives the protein CAIRGGTKLAGERGTDTQYF.

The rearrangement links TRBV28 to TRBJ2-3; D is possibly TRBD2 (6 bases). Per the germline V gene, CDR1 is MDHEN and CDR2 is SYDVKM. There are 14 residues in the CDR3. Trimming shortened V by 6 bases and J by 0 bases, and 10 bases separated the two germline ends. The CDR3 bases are TGTGCCAGCAGGTCTAGCGCGAGCACAGATACGCAGTATTTT. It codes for CASRSSASTDTQYF.

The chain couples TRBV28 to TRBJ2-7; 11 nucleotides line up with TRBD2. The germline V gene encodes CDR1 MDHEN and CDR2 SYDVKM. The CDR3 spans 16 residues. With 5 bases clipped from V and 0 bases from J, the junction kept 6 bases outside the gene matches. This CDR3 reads CASSNPGTSGSYEQYF. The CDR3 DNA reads TGTGCCAGCAGTAACCCTGGGACTAGCGGCTCCTACGAGCAGTACTTC.

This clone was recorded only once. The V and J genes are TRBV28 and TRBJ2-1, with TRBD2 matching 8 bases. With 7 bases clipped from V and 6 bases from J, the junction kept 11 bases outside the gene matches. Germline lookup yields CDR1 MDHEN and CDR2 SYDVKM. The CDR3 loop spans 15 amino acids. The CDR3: CASTSLPAGVNEQFF. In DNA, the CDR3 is TGTGCCAGCACCTCCCTCCCAGCGGGAGTCAATGAGCAGTTCTTC.

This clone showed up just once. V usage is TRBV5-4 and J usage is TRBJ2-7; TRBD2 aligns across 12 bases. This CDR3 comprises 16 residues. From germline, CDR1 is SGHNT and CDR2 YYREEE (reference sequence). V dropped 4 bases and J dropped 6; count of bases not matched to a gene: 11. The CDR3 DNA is TGTGCCAGCAGCCCCCGTCGGACTAGCGGGATAGGCGAGCAGTACTTC. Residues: CASSPRRTSGIGEQYF.